The 24 T cell receptor beta chains given below trace back to one sample, sequenced in a study of CD8+CD57+ T cells in acquired aplastic anemia. For CDR3 and TCR beta VDJ profiling, genomic DNA was the template used. TCRdb reprocessed the reads via MiXCR and lists one record per CDR3 protein. There are approximately 98,000 distinct CDR3 sequences in the sample; about half occur only once, and under 35% lies in the top ten. What was sequenced was sorted CD4+, CD8+, or CD8+CD57+ T cells (not recorded which) from PBMCs. The receptors were sampled from a human donor in good health, serving as a control.

The J gene is TRBJ2-7, the V gene TRBV2; possibly TRBD1 for D (6 bases). V dropped 9 bases and J dropped 2 bases, with 11 bases sitting between them. The CDR3 loop spans 12 amino acids. Germline V gene data show CDR1 as SNHLY and CDR2 as FYNNEI. The CDR3 sequence: CARRQDTYEQYF. The CDR3 DNA sequence: TGTGCCAGAAGACAGGACACCTACGAGCAGTACTTC.

This sequence joins TRBV25-1 and TRBJ2-5; 11 bases match TRBD2. The length of the CDR3 is 17 residues. V was pared by 1 base and J by 3 bases, with 7 bases of the junction left unmatched. Germline CDR1 reads MGHDK; CDR2 reads SYGVNS. CDR3 sequence: CASSELGSGGAKETQYF. Written as DNA, the CDR3 is TGTGCCAGCAGTGAATTGGGTAGCGGGGGGGCTAAAGAGACCCAGTACTTC.

In this sample, this clonotype turned up many times. V usage is TRBV10-2 and J usage is TRBJ2-2, with D possibly TRBD2 on 6 matching bases. The germline V gene has CDR1 WSHSY and CDR2 SAAADI. This CDR3 region has 13 residues. Trimming removed 8 bases from V and 1 base from J, with 8 bases in between. CDR3 coding DNA: TGCGCCAGCGGGGGAGGGAACACCGGGGAGCTGTTTTTT. Its protein is CASGGGNTGELFF.

This clonotype was observed a handful of times. The chain is built from TRBV6-5 and TRBJ2-3; D gene unclear. Germline loops: CDR1 MNHEY, CDR2 SVGAGI. The CDR3 covers 15 residues. Trimming took off 3 bases at V and 0 bases at J, with 10 bases between the two ends. The CDR3 bases are TGTGCCAGCAGTTATGGTCTAGAAAGCACAGATACGCAGTATTTT. Its translation: CASSYGLESTDTQYF.

This chain joins TRBV10-3 and TRBJ2-1; 7 bases map to TRBD1. Trimming cost V 7 bases and J 9 bases; bases outside gene matches: 9. CDR1 is ENHRY, CDR2 SYGVKD, per germline. The CDR3 loop spans 13 amino acids. The CDR3 DNA reads TGTGCCATCATGGCAACAGGGGCGGGTGAGCAGTTCTTC. It codes for CAIMATGAGEQFF.

This clonotype has at least ten counts. The chain is built from TRBV2 and TRBJ2-5; D remains ambiguous. Trimming removed 7 bases at V and 1 base at J, with 13 bases between. Germline CDR1 is SNHLY and CDR2 is FYNNEI. This CDR3 has 14 residues. Here the CDR3 DNA reads TGTGCCAGCATTGAGGTGGCAGCCCAAGAGACCCAGTACTTC. Residues: CASIEVAAQETQYF.

The CDR3 DNA reads as TGTGCCAGCACCAGGACATACTCGGAACCCCAGCATTTT. Translated, it gives CASTRTYSEPQHF. V is TRBV7-3 and J is TRBJ1-5, with a weak D call TRBD1 (5 bases). Germline V gene data show CDR1 as SGHTA and CDR2 as FQGTGA. The V gene lost 7 bases and the J gene lost 10 bases, with 17 bases spanning the gap. This CDR3 is 13 amino acids long.

Worth noting for this clonotype: Sequence at one end of the junction differs from germline and may be a read error. The V and J genes are TRBV29-1 and TRBJ1-2; D gene unclear. CDR1 and CDR2 (germline): SQVTM, ANQGSEA. CDR3 length: 9 amino acids. CDR3 residues: CSVDRASAF. CDR3 DNA sequence: TGCAGCGTTGATCGGGCAAGTGCCTTC.

The rearrangement links TRBV25-1 to TRBJ1-1; 8 bases map to TRBD1. This CDR3 spans 15 amino acids. After removal of 4 bases from V and 4 bases from J, the junction contained 8 bases not matched to a gene. Germline loops: CDR1 MGHDK, CDR2 SYGVNS. CDR3 sequence (DNA): TGTGCCAGCAGTGTCGCAGGGGGCGCGGTCACTGAAGCTTTCTTT. Translation gives CASSVAGGAVTEAFF.

The chain is built from TRBV5-1 and TRBJ1-1, with 8 bases identical to TRBD1. Germline V gene sequence: CDR1 SGHRS, CDR2 YFSETQ. The CDR3 spans 16 residues. The V gene end was trimmed by 0 bases and the J gene end by 4 bases; junction bases not matched to a gene: 8. This CDR3 is CASSLGQGAVGTEAFF. For the CDR3, the DNA is TGCGCCAGCAGCTTGGGGCAGGGGGCGGTTGGCACTGAAGCTTTCTTT.

The chain links TRBV6-2 or TRBV6-3 to TRBJ2-1; 9 bases agree with TRBD2. V shed 0 bases, J shed 0 bases, and the junction held 3 bases outside the gene matches. The CDR3 runs 17 residues. Per germline, CDR1 MNHEY and CDR2 SVGEGT. This CDR3 is CASSYSREGPSYNEQFF. The CDR3, as DNA: TGTGCCAGCAGTTACTCGCGGGAGGGACCCTCCTACAATGAGCAGTTCTTC.

The genes are TRBV4-3 and TRBJ2-7, with D perhaps TRBD1 or TRBD2 (5 bases each). Germline CDR1 is LGHNA and CDR2 is YSLEER. The CDR3 spans 14 residues. V was trimmed by 3 bases and J by 6 bases, leaving 15 bases between them. The CDR3 nucleotides read TGCGCCAGCAGCCAGGGGGACGTTCGCGGCGAGCAGTACTTC. This translates into CASSQGDVRGEQYF.

This clonotype turned up a few times. The V and J genes are TRBV3-1 and TRBJ2-2; no firm D call. The CDR3 is 11 residues long. Germline V gives CDR1 LGHDT, CDR2 YNNKEL (reference sequence). V was shortened by 7 bases and J by 7 bases, with 7 bases between the two germline ends. CDR3 sequence reads: CASTSDGELFF. The CDR3 nucleotides read TGTGCCAGCACCTCGGACGGGGAGCTGTTTTTT. Combining the CDR3 with reference TRBV3-1 and TRBJ2-2 gives the whole variable domain DTAVSQTPKYLVTQMGNDKSIKCEQNLGHDTMYWYKQDSKKFLKIMFSYNNKELIINETVPNRFSPKSPDKAHLNLHINSLELGDSAVYFCASTSDGELFFGEGSRLTVL.

This chain connects TRBV13 to TRBJ2-5; tentatively, D is TRBD1 or TRBD2 (5 bases each). Germline CDR1 reads PRHDT; CDR2 reads FYEKMQ (reference sequence). Trimming cost V 5 bases and J 11 bases, with 45 bases left between them. The CDR3 sequence is 22 residues long. As DNA, the CDR3 is TGTGCCAGCAGCCCAATACAAGGGAGCCTGCCTAGCTTAGGGGCACCCTTGGGGGAGCAGTACTTC. Translated, it gives CASSPIQGSLPSLGAPLGEQYF.

This clonotype was found many times. V gene TRBV7-9 combines with J gene TRBJ2-5, with 7 nucleotides matching TRBD1. The CDR3 consists of 16 residues. Unmatched junction bases numbered 13, after V lost 5 bases and J lost 4 bases. Germline V gene sequence: CDR1 SEHNR, CDR2 FQNEAQ (reference sequence). CDR3 nucleotide sequence: TGTGCCAGCAGCCGCCTGACAGGGTTATTAAGAGAGACCCAGTACTTC. Its translation is CASSRLTGLLRETQYF.

The V gene is TRBV29-1, the J gene TRBJ1-2; no clear D gene. The CDR3 spans 11 residues. Germline loops: CDR1 SQVTM, CDR2 ANQGSEA. The V gene lost 6 bases and the J gene lost 2 bases, with 7 bases spanning the gap. CDR3 DNA sequence: TGCAGCGTCCGATGGAACTATGGCTACACCTTC. It is translated as CSVRWNYGYTF.

The chain links TRBV2 to TRBJ1-2, with D uncertain. V was clipped by 4 bases and J by 6 bases, with 6 bases between them. The CDR3 consists of 11 residues. Germline V CDR1 and CDR2: SNHLY, FYNNEI. The CDR3 region is CASSGINGYTF. As DNA, the CDR3 is TGTGCCAGCAGTGGAATCAATGGCTACACCTTC.

The chain couples TRBV19 to TRBJ1-4; a possible D gene is TRBD1 (5 bases). Trimming took 6 bases from V and 5 from J, leaving 13 bases between them. Germline CDR1 LNHDA, CDR2 SQIVND (reference sequence). The length of the CDR3 is 14 residues. The CDR3 spells CASRSQGVNEKLFF. The CDR3 coding sequence is TGTGCCAGTAGATCGCAGGGAGTGAATGAAAAACTGTTTTTT.

This clonotype was counted only a few times. This rearrangement joins TRBV29-1 to TRBJ2-5, with 10 bases matching TRBD2. Losses at the gene ends were 6 bases for V and 5 bases for J; bases not matched to a gene: 18. The CDR3 is 17 amino acids. Germline loops: CDR1 SQVTM, CDR2 ANQGSEA. Here the CDR3 DNA reads TGCAGCGTCGAAAATCCAGGGGGCACTAGCGGGACGGAGACCCAGTACTTC. Residues: CSVENPGGTSGTETQYF. The full variable domain, completed using reference TRBV29-1 and TRBJ2-5, is SAVISQKPSRDICQRGTSLTIQCQVDSQVTMMFWYRQQPGQSLTLIATANQGSEATYESGFVIDKFPISRPNLTFSTLTVSNMSPEDSSIYLCSVENPGGTSGTETQYFGPGTRLLVL.

The chain combines TRBV20-1 with TRBJ1-2; no clear D gene. The CDR3 is made up of 11 amino acids. V was pared by 3 bases and J by 8 bases, with 10 bases between. CDR1 is DFQATT, CDR2 SNEGSKA, per germline (reference sequence). The CDR3 loop reads CSARLQEGYTF. CDR3 DNA sequence: TGCAGTGCTAGGCTCCAGGAGGGCTACACCTTC.

The table lists this clonotype with many counts. The chain joins TRBV2 to TRBJ2-5, with a tentative D call TRBD2 (7 bases). Per the germline V gene, CDR1 is SNHLY and CDR2 is FYNNEI. Trimming pared 1 base from V and 5 bases from J, leaving 11 bases between. This CDR3 is built from 14 residues. CDR3 sequence reads: CASSEVGGQETQYF. CDR3 bases: TGTGCCAGCAGTGAAGTGGGGGGGCAGGAGACCCAGTACTTC.

The chain couples TRBV2 to TRBJ2-5, with TRBD1 identical over 9 bases. Germline V gene lookup returns CDR1 SNHLY and CDR2 FYNNEI. The V segment lost 7 bases and the J segment 5 bases; nucleotides outside the gene matches: 5. The CDR3 contains 13 residues. CDR3 sequence: CASTWDRVETQYF. The CDR3, as DNA: TGTGCCAGCACGTGGGACAGGGTCGAGACCCAGTACTTC.

This clonotype was seen repeatedly, ten times or more. The chain has TRBV12-3 or TRBV12-4 and TRBJ2-5, with D perhaps assigned TRBD1 or TRBD2 (5 bases each). This CDR3 comprises 14 residues. V dropped 4 bases and J dropped 2 bases, with 11 bases sitting between them. In DNA form, the CDR3 reads TGTGCCAGCAGTTATCCGGGGCCTCAAGAGACCCAGTACTTC. It is translated as CASSYPGPQETQYF.

This clonotype has just a few counts. The chain is built from TRBV2 and TRBJ2-6; D is undetermined. The CDR3 has 14 residues. Germline values: CDR1 SNHLY, CDR2 FYNNEI. Trimming cost V 4 bases and J 3 bases, with 7 bases left between them. CDR3 sequence reads: CASSVSGGANVLTF. The CDR3 DNA follows: TGTGCCAGCAGTGTGAGTGGTGGGGCCAACGTCCTGACTTTC.